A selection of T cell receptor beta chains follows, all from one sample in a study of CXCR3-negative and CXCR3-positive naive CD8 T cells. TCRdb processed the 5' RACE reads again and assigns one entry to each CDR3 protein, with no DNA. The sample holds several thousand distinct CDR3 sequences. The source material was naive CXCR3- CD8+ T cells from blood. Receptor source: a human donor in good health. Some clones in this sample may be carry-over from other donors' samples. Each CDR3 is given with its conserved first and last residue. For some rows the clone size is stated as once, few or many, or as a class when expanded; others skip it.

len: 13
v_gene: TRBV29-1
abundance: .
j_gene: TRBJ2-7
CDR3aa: CSVDGTGDYEQYF

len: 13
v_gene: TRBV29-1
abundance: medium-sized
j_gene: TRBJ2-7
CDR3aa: CSVEGTRSPEQYF

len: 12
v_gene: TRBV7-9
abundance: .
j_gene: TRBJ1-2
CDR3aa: CASSLQGDGYTF

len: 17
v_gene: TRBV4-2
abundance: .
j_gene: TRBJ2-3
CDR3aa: CASSQGVSVGQGDTQYF

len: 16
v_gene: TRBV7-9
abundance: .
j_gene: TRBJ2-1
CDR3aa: CASSPELAGAYNEQFF

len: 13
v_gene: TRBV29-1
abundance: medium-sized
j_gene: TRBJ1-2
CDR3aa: CSGKGGSGGGYTF

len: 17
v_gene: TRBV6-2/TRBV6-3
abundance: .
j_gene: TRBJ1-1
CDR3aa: CASSLRDWTYMNTEAFF

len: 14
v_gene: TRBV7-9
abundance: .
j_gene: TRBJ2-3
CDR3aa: CASSPGANTDTQYF

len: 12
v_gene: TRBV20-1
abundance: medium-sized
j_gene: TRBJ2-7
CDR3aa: CSARDRVYEQYF

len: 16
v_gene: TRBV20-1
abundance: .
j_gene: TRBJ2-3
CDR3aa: CSASIRTSGRTDTQYF

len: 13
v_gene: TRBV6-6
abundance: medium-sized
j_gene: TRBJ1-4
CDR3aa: CASSKGFNEKLFF

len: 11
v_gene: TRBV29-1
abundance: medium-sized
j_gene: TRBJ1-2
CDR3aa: CSVGAGGGYTF

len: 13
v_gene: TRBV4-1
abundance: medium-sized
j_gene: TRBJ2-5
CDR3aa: CASSQGLSETQYF

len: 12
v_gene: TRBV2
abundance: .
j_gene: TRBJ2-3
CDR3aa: CAPRVEADTQYF

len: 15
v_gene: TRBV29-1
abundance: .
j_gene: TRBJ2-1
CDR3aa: CSVELAGQTYNEQFF

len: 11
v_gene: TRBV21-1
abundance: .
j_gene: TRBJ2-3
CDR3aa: CASPGTDTQYF

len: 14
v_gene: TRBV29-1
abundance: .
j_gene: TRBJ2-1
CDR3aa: CSVLAGTSYNEQFF

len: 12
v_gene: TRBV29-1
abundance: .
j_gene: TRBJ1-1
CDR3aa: CSVDGGWTEAFF

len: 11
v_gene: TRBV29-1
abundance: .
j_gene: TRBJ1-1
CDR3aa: CSIPGGTEAFF

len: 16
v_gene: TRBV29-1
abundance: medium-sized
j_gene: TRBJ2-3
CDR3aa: CSVEGTLADSTDTQYF

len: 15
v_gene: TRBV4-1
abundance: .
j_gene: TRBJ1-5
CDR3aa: CASKIDRQGNQPQHF

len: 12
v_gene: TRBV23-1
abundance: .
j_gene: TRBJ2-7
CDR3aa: CASSQTCYEQYF

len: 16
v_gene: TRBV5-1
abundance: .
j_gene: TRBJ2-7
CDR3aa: CASSLGDGQLSYEQYF

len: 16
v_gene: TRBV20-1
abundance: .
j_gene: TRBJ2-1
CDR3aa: CSASDWGEPAYNEQFF

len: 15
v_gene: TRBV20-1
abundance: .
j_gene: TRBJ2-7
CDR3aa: CSARDSQGARYEQYF

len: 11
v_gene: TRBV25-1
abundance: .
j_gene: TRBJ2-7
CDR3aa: CASSGSYEQYF